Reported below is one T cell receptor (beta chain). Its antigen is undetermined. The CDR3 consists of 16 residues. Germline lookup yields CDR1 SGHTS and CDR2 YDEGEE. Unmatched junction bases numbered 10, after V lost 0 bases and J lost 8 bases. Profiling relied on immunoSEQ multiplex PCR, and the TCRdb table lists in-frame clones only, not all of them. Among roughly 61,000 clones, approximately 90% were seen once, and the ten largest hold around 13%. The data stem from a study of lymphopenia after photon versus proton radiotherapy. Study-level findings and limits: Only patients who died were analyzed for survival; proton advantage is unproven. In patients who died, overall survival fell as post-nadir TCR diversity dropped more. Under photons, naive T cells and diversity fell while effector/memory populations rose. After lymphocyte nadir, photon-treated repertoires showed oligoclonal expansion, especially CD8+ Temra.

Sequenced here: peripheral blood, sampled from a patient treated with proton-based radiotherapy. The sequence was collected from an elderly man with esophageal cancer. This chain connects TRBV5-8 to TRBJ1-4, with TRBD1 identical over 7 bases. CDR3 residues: CASSLARGGEYEKLFF. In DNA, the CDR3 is TGTGCCAGCAGCTTGGCCAGAGGGGGCGAGTACGAAAAACTGTTTTTT.